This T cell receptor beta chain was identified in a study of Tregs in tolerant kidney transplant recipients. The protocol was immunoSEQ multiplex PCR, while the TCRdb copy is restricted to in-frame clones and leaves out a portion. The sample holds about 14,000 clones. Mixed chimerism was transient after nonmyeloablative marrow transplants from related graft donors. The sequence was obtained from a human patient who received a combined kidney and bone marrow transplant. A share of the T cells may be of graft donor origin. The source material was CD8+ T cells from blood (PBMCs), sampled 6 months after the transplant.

This chain's CDR3 is CSVEDQGGSEQYF. Partial CDR3 DNA: TGCAGCGTTGAAGACCAGGGGGGTAGCGAG. The chain joins TRBV29-1 to TRBJ2-7; a possible D gene is TRBD1 (7 bases). The read finishes 3 residues shy of the CDR3 end, and the germline J gene is used to complete it. Per the germline V gene, CDR1 is SQVTM and CDR2 is ANQGSEA. This CDR3 contains 13 residues. Trimming removed 0 bases from V and 6 bases from J, with 12 bases in between.